The next 31 T cell receptor beta chains were all read from a single sample in a study of blood T cell repertoires in COVID-19. Libraries were prepared by immunoSEQ multiplex PCR; TCRdb keeps only in-frame clonotypes and omits some of them. Among some 240,000 clones listed, approximately 80% were seen once. The source material was peripheral blood. These receptors originate from a woman aged 40 to 50 who had recovered from COVID-19.

In this sample, this clone turned up a few times. The junction departs from germline at one end; a sequencing error may be responsible. The CDR3 protein is CASSKTGPSSGCTF. The CDR3 DNA follows: TGTGCCAGCAGTAAAACAGGGCCTTCTTCTGGCTGCACCTTC. The chain couples TRBV6-5 to TRBJ1-2; D is perhaps TRBD1 (6 bases). The CDR3 spans 14 residues. Germline V CDR1 and CDR2: MNHEY, SVGAGI.

V usage is TRBV3-1 (or the pseudogene TRBV3-2) and J usage is TRBJ1-6, with D possibly being TRBD1 (6 bases). The V gene lost 0 bases and the J gene lost 6 bases, with 18 bases spanning the gap. The CDR3 totals 18 residues. CDR1 and CDR2 (germline): LGHDT, YNNKEL (reference sequence). CDR3: CASSQDLGGRQGNSPLHF. The DNA for the CDR3 is TGTGCCAGCAGCCAAGATCTAGGGGGTCGGCAGGGTAATTCACCCCTCCACTTT.

This clone was counted between two and nine times. The chain has TRBV5-1 and TRBJ2-1, with 10 bases aligning to TRBD1. J lost 4 bases, V lost 9 bases, and 10 bases had no gene match. CDR3 size: 15 residues. Germline loops: CDR1 SGHRS, CDR2 YFSETQ. CDR3 amino acids: CATASGTGVYNEQFF. The CDR3 DNA reads TGCGCCACCGCATCGGGGACAGGGGTTTACAATGAGCAGTTCTTC. The whole variable domain, remainder taken from reference TRBV5-1 and TRBJ2-1, is KAGVTQTPRYLIKTRGQQVTLSCSPISGHRSVSWYQQTPGQGLQFLFEYFSETQRNKGNFPGRFSGRQFSNSRSEMNVSTLELGDSALYLCATASGTGVYNEQFFGPGTRLTVL.

The chain couples TRBV11-2 to TRBJ1-2; 8 bases are shared with TRBD1. The CDR3 contains 15 residues. V dropped 1 base and J dropped 3; count of bases not matched to a gene: 4. In germline, CDR1 is SGHAT, CDR2 FQNNGV. The CDR3 DNA follows: TGTGCCAGCAGCTTAGCAGGGGGCGATTACTATGGCTACACCTTC. It encodes CASSLAGGDYYGYTF. Variable domain in full (rest from reference TRBV11-2 and TRBJ1-2): EAGVAQSPRYKIIEKRQSVAFWCNPISGHATLYWYQQILGQGPKLLIQFQNNGVVDDSQLPKDRFSAERLKGVDSTLKIQPAKLEDSAVYLCASSLAGGDYYGYTFGSGTRLTVV.

J is TRBJ1-1 and V is TRBV18; TRBD1 might be the D (6 bases). V dropped 3 bases and J dropped 1 base, with 15 bases sitting between them. This CDR3 spans 16 amino acids. The germline gives CDR1 KGHSH, CDR2 LQKENI. The CDR3: CASSPYAGAGNTEAFF. CDR3 sequence (DNA): TGTGCCAGCTCACCTTACGCAGGGGCGGGGAACACTGAAGCTTTCTTT.

This chain uses TRBV7-3 with TRBJ2-5; TRBD1 matches 9 bases. Germline V CDR1 and CDR2: SGHTA, FQGTGA. The CDR3 runs 16 residues. V was pared by 6 bases and J by 3 bases, with 11 bases of the junction left unmatched. DNA for the CDR3: TGTGCCAGCAGTCAAGCACCGGGACAGGGTAAAGAGACCCAGTACTTC. Translating gives CASSQAPGQGKETQYF.

The V call is TRBV7-3, the J call TRBJ2-1; the match to TRBD2 covers 12 bases. CDR3 length equals 15 residues. Looked up from germline, CDR1 is SGHTA and CDR2 is FQGTGA. The V gene end was trimmed by 5 bases and the J gene end by 9 bases; junction bases not matched to a gene: 8. CDR3: CASSRSSGGASEQFF. The CDR3 nucleotides read TGTGCCAGCAGCAGATCTAGCGGGGGGGCCAGTGAGCAGTTCTTC.

V gene TRBV10-3 combines with J gene TRBJ2-6, with D uncertain. Trimming stripped 5 bases from V and 4 bases from J, with 6 bases between. The germline gives CDR1 ENHRY, CDR2 SYGVKD. CDR3 length: 13 amino acids. The CDR3 DNA reads TGTGCCATCAGTCAGGCGGGGGCCAACGTCCTGACTTTC. This translates into CAISQAGANVLTF.

This sequence joins TRBV5-8 and TRBJ2-3; a possible D gene is TRBD2 (6 bases). Trimming stripped 7 bases from V and 0 bases from J, with 12 bases between. Germline CDR1 is SGHTS and CDR2 is YDEGEE. The CDR3 sequence is 14 residues long. The CDR3 is CASWAAGSTDTQYF. DNA for the CDR3: TGTGCCAGCTGGGCAGCGGGCAGCACAGATACGCAGTATTTT.

The chain uses TRBV19 and TRBJ2-7; weak D call: TRBD1 (6 bases). Germline V gene sequence: CDR1 LNHDA, CDR2 SQIVND (reference sequence). V was trimmed by 4 bases and J by 3 bases, leaving 13 bases between them. The CDR3 sequence is 14 residues long. The CDR3 is CASSTRDTYYEQYF. The CDR3 coding sequence is TGTGCCAGTAGTACCAGGGACACCTACTACGAGCAGTACTTC.

The chain links TRBV2 to TRBJ2-1, with D possibly matching TRBD2 (5 bases). The CDR3 loop spans 15 amino acids. In germline, CDR1 is SNHLY, CDR2 FYNNEI. V gave up 5 bases and J gave up 0 bases, with 11 bases separating them. Written as DNA, the CDR3 is TGTGCCAGCAGTCTAGAGGGTAGCTCCTACAATGAGCAGTTCTTC. This codes for CASSLEGSSYNEQFF.

The chain employs TRBV5-1 and TRBJ2-7, with 9 bases identical to TRBD1. Germline V gene lookup returns CDR1 SGHRS and CDR2 YFSETQ. Germline trimming cut 4 bases from V and 6 bases from J; bases unmatched to any gene: 11. CDR3 size: 15 residues. The CDR3 region is CASSVGTGRESEQYF. For the CDR3, the DNA is TGCGCCAGCAGCGTCGGGACAGGGAGGGAGAGCGAGCAGTACTTC.

The genes are TRBV4-1 and TRBJ1-2; the D is unclear. With 0 bases removed from V and 4 bases from J, the gap between germline ends came to 9 bases. The length of the CDR3 is 14 residues. Per germline, CDR1 MGHRA and CDR2 YSYEKL. The CDR3 coding sequence is TGCGCCAGCAGCCAAGATTCTTATCGCTATGGCTACACCTTC. Its translation is CASSQDSYRYGYTF.

V and J are TRBV18 and TRBJ2-1; D is perhaps TRBD2 (6 bases). The germline V gene encodes CDR1 KGHSH and CDR2 LQKENI. Trimming took 5 bases from V and 5 from J, leaving 25 bases between them. This CDR3 has 18 residues. This CDR3 is CASSLGQGGTDKNNEQFF. CDR3 nucleotide sequence: TGTGCCAGCTCATTAGGCCAGGGAGGAACAGATAAAAACAATGAGCAGTTCTTC.

The chain combines TRBV5-1 with TRBJ1-4, with 7 bases fitting TRBD1. This CDR3 comprises 17 residues. Germline V lookup: CDR1 SGHRS, CDR2 YFSETQ. V lost 0 bases to trimming and J lost 2 bases; unmatched junction nucleotides: 7. The DNA of the CDR3 is TGCGCCAGCAGCTTGGAGTTCAGGGGGGCCACTAATGAAAAACTGTTTTTT. This sequence encodes CASSLEFRGATNEKLFF. The entire variable domain, with the rest obtained from reference TRBV5-1 and TRBJ1-4, is as follows: KAGVTQTPRYLIKTRGQQVTLSCSPISGHRSVSWYQQTPGQGLQFLFEYFSETQRNKGNFPGRFSGRQFSNSRSEMNVSTLELGDSALYLCASSLEFRGATNEKLFFGSGTQLSVL.

This chain uses TRBV4-3 with TRBJ1-1; D might be TRBD1 (6 bases). The CDR3 runs 13 residues. Trimming cost V 4 bases and J 1 base, with 7 bases left between them. In germline, CDR1 is LGHNA, CDR2 YSLEER. The CDR3 region is CASSPGQNTEAFF. DNA of the CDR3: TGCGCCAGCAGCCCGGGACAGAACACTGAAGCTTTCTTT.

The gene calls are TRBV28 and TRBJ1-3, with D tentatively TRBD1 (6 bases). Germline V CDR1 and CDR2: MDHEN, SYDVKM. The CDR3 is made up of 14 amino acids. V lost 3 bases to trimming and J lost 8 bases, with 14 bases between them. The CDR3 protein is CASSFGGVGHTIYF. Written as DNA, the CDR3 is TGTGCCAGCAGTTTTGGGGGCGTGGGACACACCATATATTTT.

The V and J genes are TRBV2 and TRBJ1-1; 12 nucleotides agree with TRBD1. Per the germline V gene, CDR1 is SNHLY and CDR2 is FYNNEI. There are 13 residues in the CDR3. With 10 bases clipped from V and 9 bases from J, the junction kept 9 bases outside the gene matches. As DNA, the CDR3 is TGTGCCACATTCGGGACAGGGGGCGCGAAAGCTTTCTTT. Translating it yields CATFGTGGAKAFF.

This chain connects TRBV12-5 to TRBJ2-1; TRBD1 might be the D (6 bases). The CDR3 length is 14 residues. Germline CDR1 is LGHNT and CDR2 is FRNRAP. Trimming removed 1 base from V and 9 bases from J, with 13 bases in between. The DNA for the CDR3 is TGTGCTAGTGGTTTGGGACAGGTCCCCGGTGAGCAGTTCTTC. This sequence encodes CASGLGQVPGEQFF.

This chain joins TRBV18 and TRBJ1-2; 7 positions agree with TRBD1. Trimming at V came to 2 bases and at J to 8 bases, leaving 5 bases not matched to a gene. The germline V gene has CDR1 KGHSH and CDR2 LQKENI. The CDR3 is made up of 13 amino acids. In nucleotides, the CDR3 is TGTGCCAGCTCACCAGACAGGGTGGAGGGCTACACCTTC. Protein: CASSPDRVEGYTF.

The rearrangement links TRBV28 to TRBJ2-1; tentatively, D is TRBD2 (5 bases). CDR1 MDHEN and CDR2 SYDVKM come from the germline V gene. V was pared by 5 bases and J by 0 bases, with 8 bases between. CDR3 length: 14 residues. The CDR3 DNA sequence: TGTGCCAGCAGTCGGGGAAGCTCCTACAATGAGCAGTTCTTC. Translated: CASSRGSSYNEQFF.

The genes are TRBV28 and TRBJ2-7; D may be TRBD1 (5 bases). This CDR3 comprises 13 residues. Germline lookup yields CDR1 MDHEN and CDR2 SYDVKM. Trimming shortened V by 3 bases and J by 3 bases, and 9 bases separated the two germline ends. The CDR3: CASSLDTGYEQYF. DNA for the CDR3: TGTGCCAGCAGTTTGGATACAGGCTACGAGCAGTACTTC.

The chain recombines TRBV6-5 with TRBJ2-7; D ambiguous. Germline V gives CDR1 MNHEY, CDR2 SVGAGI. Between the trimmed V and J ends, which lost 5 bases and 3 bases, there was a span of 5 bases. This CDR3 is 11 amino acids long. The CDR3 DNA follows: TGTGCCAGCAGTCCTAGCTACGAGCAGTACTTC. It specifies CASSPSYEQYF.

The rearrangement joins TRBV7-2 to TRBJ1-2; 7 positions match TRBD1. V was pared by 1 base and J by 8 bases, with 4 bases of the junction left unmatched. Germline lookup yields CDR1 SGHTA and CDR2 FQGNSA. This CDR3 is built from 13 residues. The CDR3: CASSLVTGVGYTF. For the CDR3, the DNA is TGTGCCAGCAGCTTAGTAACAGGGGTCGGCTACACCTTC.

V is TRBV10-3 and J is TRBJ2-3, with 10 bases fitting TRBD1. Germline assignment: CDR1 ENHRY and CDR2 SYGVKD. CDR3 length equals 15 residues. Trimming took 6 bases from V and 6 from J; bases not matched to a gene: 9. The CDR3 DNA is TGTGCCATCAGCCCGACCGGACAGGGGGTTGATACGCAGTATTTT. Amino acid sequence: CAISPTGQGVDTQYF.

This clone is a singleton in its sample. The V call is TRBV7-2, the J call TRBJ2-1, with 10 bases fitting TRBD2. This CDR3 comprises 15 residues. The germline V gene has CDR1 SGHTA and CDR2 FQGNSA. Unmatched junction bases numbered 6, after V lost 5 bases and J lost 5 bases. CDR3 sequence (DNA): TGTGCCAGCAGCGTCTGGACTAGCGGTAACAATGAGCAGTTCTTC. This translates into CASSVWTSGNNEQFF.

The CDR3 nucleotides read TGCGCCAGCAGCTGGCCCGGACAGGGGGAAATAGAGACCCAGTACTTC. Residues: CASSWPGQGEIETQYF. The V and J genes are TRBV5-1 and TRBJ2-5; 10 bases fit TRBD1. After removal of 3 bases from V and 4 bases from J, the junction contained 9 bases not matched to a gene. The germline CDR1 and CDR2 sequences are SGHRS and YFSETQ. The CDR3 contains 16 residues.

The rearrangement links TRBV29-1 to TRBJ1-1, with D unclear. The CDR3 contains 12 residues. Deletions cut 3 bases from V and 8 bases from J, with 13 bases between. CDR1 and CDR2 (germline): SQVTM, ANQGSEA. The CDR3, as DNA: TGCAGCGTTGAGGCGAGGTCTCGGGAAGCTTTCTTT. It codes for CSVEARSREAFF.

V gene TRBV30 combines with J gene TRBJ1-1; 8 bases match TRBD1. The CDR3 spans 15 residues. Germline CDR1 reads GTSNPN; CDR2 reads SVGIG (reference sequence). V dropped 6 bases and J dropped 5; count of bases not matched to a gene: 14. CDR3 in DNA: TGTGCCTGCCCGAAGAGCGGACAGGGCTTGACTGAAGCTTTCTTT. It encodes CACPKSGQGLTEAFF.

Comment on this clone: The same CDR3 is also encoded by other DNA sequences in this sample. The chain couples TRBV7-2 to TRBJ2-5; 7 bases agree with TRBD2. Germline lookup yields CDR1 SGHTA and CDR2 FQGNSA. The junction had 2 bases not matched to a gene; V was cut back by 3 bases and J by 4 bases. This CDR3 spans 13 amino acids. CDR3: CASSFGGGETQYF. Written as DNA, the CDR3 is TGTGCCAGCAGCTTTGGGGGGGGAGAGACCCAGTACTTC.

In its sample, this clone was seen once. The chain recombines TRBV11-2 with TRBJ2-3, with D perhaps matching TRBD1 (6 bases). Trimming removed 6 bases from V and 2 bases from J, with 15 bases in between. Germline CDR1 reads SGHAT; CDR2 reads FQNNGV. There are 15 residues in the CDR3. CDR3 bases: TGTGCCAGCAGTTCGGGACATGGATCCACAGATACGCAGTATTTT. Protein product: CASSSGHGSTDTQYF.